These 17 T cell receptor beta chains came from one sample sequenced in a study of blood T cell repertoires in COVID-19. Libraries were prepared by immunoSEQ multiplex PCR; TCRdb keeps only in-frame clonotypes and omits some of them. The table lists around 240,000 clones, about 84% of them singletons. Sequenced sample: PBMCs or T cells enriched from blood (not recorded which). The receptor set was obtained from a woman between 45 and 65 years old who had recovered from COVID-19.

CDR3 sequence (DNA): TGTGCCATCAGTGAGGGGACAGAAGCTTTCTTT. Protein: CAISEGTEAFF. The chain carries TRBV10-3 and TRBJ1-1, with a tentative D call TRBD1 (6 bases). V lost 2 bases, J lost 8 bases, and 6 bases lay in between. Germline CDR1 is ENHRY and CDR2 is SYGVKD. This CDR3 comprises 11 residues.

This chain links TRBV18 with TRBJ2-1; 9 bases map to TRBD2. V lost 4 bases to trimming and J lost 12 bases; unmatched junction nucleotides: 10. Germline CDR1 reads KGHSH; CDR2 reads LQKENI. The length of the CDR3 is 14 residues. The CDR3 DNA reads as TGTGCCAGCTCACAAGGAAATAGCGGGGGTCGGCAGTTCTTC. Translation: CASSQGNSGGRQFF. Variable domain in full (rest from reference TRBV18 and TRBJ2-1): NAGVMQNPRHLVRRRGQEARLRCSPMKGHSHVYWYRQLPEEGLKFMVYLQKENIIDESGMPKERFSAEFPKEGPSILRIQQVVRGDSAAYFCASSQGNSGGRQFFGPGTRLTVL.

V and J are TRBV24-1 and TRBJ2-2; 9 bases align to TRBD1. Trimming cost V 10 bases and J 6 bases; bases outside gene matches: 5. The CDR3 consists of 13 residues. Germline CDR1 KGHDR, CDR2 SFDVKD. CDR3 loop: CATRDRVAGELFF. CDR3 coding DNA: TGTGCCACTAGGGACAGGGTAGCCGGGGAGCTGTTTTTT.

This chain joins TRBV7-2 and TRBJ1-5, with D perhaps matching TRBD1 (5 bases). Germline CDR1 and CDR2: SGHTA and FQGNSA. The CDR3 contains 15 residues. Trimming stripped 5 bases from V and 4 bases from J, with 15 bases between. The CDR3 nucleotides read TGTGCCAGCAGCCCCACCGGGGGGGATAATCAGCCCCAGCATTTT. This codes for CASSPTGGDNQPQHF.

J is TRBJ1-1 and V is TRBV7-2; D unresolved. The CDR3 is 15 residues long. Germline CDR1 is SGHTA and CDR2 is FQGNSA. V was pared by 5 bases and J by 0 bases, with 13 bases between. This chain's CDR3 is CASSTSPQMNTEAFF. The DNA of the CDR3 is TGTGCCAGCAGCACCTCCCCTCAGATGAACACTGAAGCTTTCTTT.

This chain connects TRBV20-1 to TRBJ2-7, with 7 bases matching TRBD1. The CDR3 contains 11 residues. From germline, CDR1 is DFQATT and CDR2 SNEGSKA (reference sequence). The V gene end was trimmed by 5 bases and the J gene end by 4 bases; junction bases not matched to a gene: 2. The CDR3 DNA reads as TGCAGTGCTGGGGGACAGTACGAGCAGTACTTC. Protein product: CSAGGQYEQYF.

The CDR3 is CASSQDVGRATSYEQYF. CDR3 nucleotides: TGCGCCAGCAGCCAAGATGTAGGCAGGGCTACCTCCTACGAGCAGTACTTC. J is TRBJ2-7 and V is TRBV4-3, with D tentatively TRBD1 (5 bases). The CDR3 is 17 amino acids. V lost 0 bases and J lost 0, with 15 bases in between. Germline V gene sequence: CDR1 LGHNA, CDR2 YSLEER.

The chain recombines TRBV27 with TRBJ1-4; TRBD1 is a possible D gene (6 bases). The germline gives CDR1 MNHEY, CDR2 SMNVEV (reference sequence). The V gene lost 6 bases and the J gene lost 8 bases, with 10 bases spanning the gap. This CDR3 spans 12 amino acids. The CDR3 here is CASRDSREKLFF. The CDR3 nucleotides are TGTGCCAGCAGGGACAGTCGGGAAAAACTGTTTTTT. The whole variable domain, filled in from reference TRBV27 and TRBJ1-4, reads EAQVTQNPRYLITVTGKKLTVTCSQNMNHEYMSWYRQDPGLGLRQIYYSMNVEVTDKGDVPEGYKVSRKEKRNFPLILESPSPNQTSLYFCASRDSREKLFFGSGTQLSVL.

The chain combines TRBV7-9 with TRBJ1-5; D is possibly TRBD1 (5 bases). V shed 5 bases and J shed 0 bases, with 11 bases lying between them. Germline V gives CDR1 SEHNR, CDR2 FQNEAQ (reference sequence). This CDR3 has 15 amino acids. CDR3: CASSPGITSNQPQHF. The CDR3 DNA reads as TGTGCCAGCAGCCCAGGGATCACTAGCAATCAGCCCCAGCATTTT.

The chain links TRBV19 to TRBJ2-2, with 9 bases lining up with TRBD1. This CDR3 spans 15 amino acids. Per germline, CDR1 LNHDA and CDR2 SQIVND (reference sequence). With V trimmed by 4 bases and J by 5 bases, 5 bases remained unmatched. The CDR3 here is CASSKTGGWTGELFF. The CDR3, as DNA: TGTGCCAGTAGTAAGACAGGGGGATGGACCGGGGAGCTGTTTTTT.

The V call is TRBV29-1, the J call TRBJ2-7; weak D call: TRBD1 (6 bases). V was pared by 4 bases and J by 1 base, with 11 bases between. Germline CDR1 reads SQVTM; CDR2 reads ANQGSEA. The length of the CDR3 is 13 residues. The CDR3 protein is CSVGGGWSYEQYF. Here the CDR3 DNA reads TGCAGCGTTGGTGGGGGCTGGTCCTACGAGCAGTACTTC.

The V and J genes are TRBV7-8 and TRBJ2-5; 8 bases fit TRBD1. The length of the CDR3 is 14 residues. J gave up 9 bases and V 5 bases, and 11 bases lay outside the gene matches. Germline V CDR1 and CDR2: SGHVS, FQNEAQ. This CDR3 reads CASSHRTGTSSQYF. The CDR3 bases are TGTGCCAGCAGCCACCGGACAGGGACCTCGTCCCAGTACTTC.

In nucleotides, the CDR3 is TGTGCCAGCAGCCCCATTCCCGGGACTAGCGGGGTTCGCACCGGGGAGCTGTTTTTT. Translating it yields CASSPIPGTSGVRTGELFF. The chain is built from TRBV28 and TRBJ2-2; 13 bases line up with TRBD2. V trimming: 6 bases; J trimming: 4 bases; junction bases outside the gene matches: 14. CDR3 length equals 19 residues. Per germline, CDR1 MDHEN and CDR2 SYDVKM.

The chain uses TRBV9 and TRBJ2-7; 10 nucleotides line up with TRBD2. Looked up from germline, CDR1 is SGDLS and CDR2 is YYNGEE. The J segment lost 2 bases and the V segment lost 2 bases, leaving 7 bases of the junction unmatched. The CDR3 runs to 16 residues. This CDR3 reads CASSVSGLASTYEQYF. The CDR3 region has the DNA TGTGCCAGCAGCGTCTCGGGACTAGCGAGCACCTACGAGCAGTACTTC.

V usage is TRBV11-2 and J usage is TRBJ2-7; 8 bases align to TRBD1. V gave up 6 bases and J gave up 2 bases; unmatched junction bases: 9. Germline V gene sequence: CDR1 SGHAT, CDR2 FQNNGV. CDR3 length equals 15 residues. CDR3 residues: CASSTPRGRAYEQYF. CDR3 sequence (DNA): TGTGCCAGCAGTACTCCCAGGGGGCGCGCCTACGAGCAGTACTTC.

The chain combines TRBV12-3 or TRBV12-4 with TRBJ1-6; D ambiguous. The CDR3 sequence is 13 residues long. The V and J ends lost 5 bases and 8 bases respectively, with 10 bases between them. CDR3 sequence: CASSAQVDSPLHF. DNA for the CDR3: TGTGCCAGCAGTGCGCAGGTGGATTCACCCCTCCACTTT.

The genes are TRBV27 and TRBJ1-4; D is perhaps TRBD1 (5 bases). Trimming pared 6 bases from V and 3 bases from J, leaving 14 bases between. The CDR3 sequence is 15 residues long. Germline V gene lookup returns CDR1 MNHEY and CDR2 SMNVEV (reference sequence). The CDR3 nucleotides read TGTGCCAGCAGGACTTGGGGGGGAGCTAATGAAAAACTGTTTTTT. It is translated as CASRTWGGANEKLFF. The full variable domain, completed using reference TRBV27 and TRBJ1-4, is EAQVTQNPRYLITVTGKKLTVTCSQNMNHEYMSWYRQDPGLGLRQIYYSMNVEVTDKGDVPEGYKVSRKEKRNFPLILESPSPNQTSLYFCASRTWGGANEKLFFGSGTQLSVL.